These 10 T cell receptor beta chains share one sample of origin, sequenced in a study of blood T cell repertoires in COVID-19. Assay: immunoSEQ multiplex PCR; the TCRdb copy retains only in-frame clones and omits some. The repertoire holds approximately 42,000 clones, with approximately 70% as singletons. Material: peripheral blood. The receptor source for this set is a man older than 75 with acute or convalescent COVID-19.

The rearrangement uses TRBV9 and TRBJ1-5; possible D gene TRBD1, 5 bases. Trimming cost V 2 bases and J 7 bases, with 13 bases left between them. Looked up from germline, CDR1 is SGDLS and CDR2 is YYNGEE. This CDR3 has 14 amino acids. CDR3 loop: CASSVDLGGQPQHF. Written as DNA, the CDR3 is TGTGCCAGCAGCGTCGATCTGGGGGGACAGCCCCAGCATTTT.

The chain joins TRBV19 to TRBJ2-5, with TRBD2 identical over 10 bases. From germline, CDR1 is LNHDA and CDR2 SQIVND (reference sequence). J lost 4 bases, V lost 9 bases, and 8 bases had no gene match. The CDR3 runs 14 residues. CDR3 loop: CASAGLALGETQYF. Written as DNA, the CDR3 is TGTGCCAGCGCGGGACTAGCGCTAGGAGAGACCCAGTACTTC. Supplemented by reference TRBV19 and TRBJ2-5, the full variable domain reads DGGITQSPKYLFRKEGQNVTLSCEQNLNHDAMYWYRQDPGQGLRLIYYSQIVNDFQKGDIAEGYSVSREKKESFPLTVTSAQKNPTAFYLCASAGLALGETQYFGPGTRLLVL.

This clone appeared a few times. This rearrangement joins TRBV19 to TRBJ2-6; no reliable D call. Trimming left V 3 bases short and J 0 bases short, with 6 bases between. CDR1 and CDR2 from the germline V gene are LNHDA and SQIVND (reference sequence). The CDR3 is made up of 15 amino acids. In DNA, the CDR3 is TGTGCCAGTAGTATTGAGGTCTCTGGGGCCAACGTCCTGACTTTC. The encoded protein is CASSIEVSGANVLTF.

The rearrangement uses TRBV12-3 or TRBV12-4 and TRBJ1-2, with 8 bases lining up with TRBD1. V shed 1 base and J 11 bases; nucleotides not matched to a gene: 3. The CDR3 runs 12 residues. CDR3 protein: CASSLGQGPYTF. In DNA form, the CDR3 reads TGTGCCAGCAGTTTAGGACAGGGGCCGTACACCTTC.

The chain joins TRBV6-2 or TRBV6-3 to TRBJ1-5; the D gene is possibly TRBD1 (6 bases). V was shortened by 6 bases and J by 2 bases, with 11 bases between the two germline ends. CDR1 is MNHEY and CDR2 is SVGEGT in the germline V gene. The length of the CDR3 is 14 residues. This CDR3 reads CASSRNRGNQPQHF. In nucleotides, the CDR3 is TGTGCCAGCAGCCGGAACAGGGGCAATCAGCCCCAGCATTTT.

A few counts support this clone. The rearrangement links TRBV19 to TRBJ1-4; D is uncertain. This CDR3 comprises 14 residues. V was pared by 1 base and J by 10 bases, with 13 bases between. Germline CDR1 is LNHDA and CDR2 is SQIVND (reference sequence). CDR3 residues: CASSIAGFVGKLFF. In DNA, the CDR3 is TGTGCCAGTAGTATAGCGGGGTTCGTGGGAAAACTGTTTTTT.

This sequence joins TRBV5-1 and TRBJ2-7; 8 nucleotides agree with TRBD1. With 1 base clipped from V and 7 bases from J, the junction kept 7 bases outside the gene matches. Looked up from germline, CDR1 is SGHRS and CDR2 is YFSETQ. The CDR3 is made up of 14 amino acids. CDR3 amino acids: CASSLIQGAYEQYF. CDR3 DNA: TGCGCCAGCAGCTTGATCCAGGGGGCGTATGAGCAGTACTTC.

The chain combines TRBV10-1 with TRBJ2-7, with 9 bases that match TRBD2. This CDR3 region has 14 residues. The germline CDR1 and CDR2 sequences are WNHNN and SYGVQD (reference sequence). V trimming: 4 bases; J trimming: 0 bases; junction bases outside the gene matches: 1. The DNA for the CDR3 is TGCGCCAGCAGTGGACTAGCGGACTCCTACGAGCAGTACTTC. Amino acid sequence: CASSGLADSYEQYF.

The V gene is TRBV7-6, the J gene TRBJ2-7; TRBD1 agrees at 10 bases. This CDR3 has 14 residues. V gave up 4 bases and J gave up 6 bases; unmatched junction bases: 6. Per the germline V gene, CDR1 is SGHVS and CDR2 is FNYEAQ. CDR3 region: CASSSPGQGLEQYF. In DNA, the CDR3 is TGTGCCAGCAGCTCTCCGGGACAGGGGCTCGAGCAGTACTTC.

The chain carries TRBV5-6 and TRBJ2-1, with D perhaps TRBD1 (5 bases). V was cut by 6 bases and J by 4 bases, with 17 bases left in between. Germline loops: CDR1 SGHDT, CDR2 YYEEEE. The CDR3 totals 15 residues. The DNA of the CDR3 is TGTGCCAGCATGATCCTAGGGGCGCGGTACAATGAGCAGTTCTTC. It specifies CASMILGARYNEQFF.